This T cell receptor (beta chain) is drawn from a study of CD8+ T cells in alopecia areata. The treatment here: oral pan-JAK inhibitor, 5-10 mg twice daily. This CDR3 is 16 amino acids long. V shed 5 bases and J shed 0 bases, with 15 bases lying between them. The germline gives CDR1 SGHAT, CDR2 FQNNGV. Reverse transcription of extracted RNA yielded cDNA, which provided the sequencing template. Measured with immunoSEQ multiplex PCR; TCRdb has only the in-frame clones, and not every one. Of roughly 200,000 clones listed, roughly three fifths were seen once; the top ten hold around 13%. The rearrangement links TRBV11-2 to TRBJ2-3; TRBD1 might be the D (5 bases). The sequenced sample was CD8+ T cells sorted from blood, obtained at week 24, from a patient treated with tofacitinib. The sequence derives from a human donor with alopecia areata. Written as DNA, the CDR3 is TGTGCCAGCAGCGGGGCGGACACGACGAGCACAGATACGCAGTATTTT. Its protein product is CASSGADTTSTDTQYF.